Included here is one T cell receptor (beta chain) sequence, with context. Antigen unknown. With V trimmed by 6 bases and J by 2 bases, 3 bases remained unmatched. The germline V gene has CDR1 LNHDA and CDR2 SQIVND (reference sequence). The CDR3 length is 13 residues. This entry is derived from a study of cytomegalovirus exposure and HLA in healthy donors. General study results and limits: A later analysis linked a missense DCLRE1C variant to TCR beta V- and J-gene trimming. Testing in vitro showed a few CMV-associated chains specific for CMV antigens.

The PCR contained 60 Vbeta and 13 Jbeta primers. Using immunoSEQ multiplex PCR, the repertoire was profiled, and TCRdb retains in-frame clones only, with some absent. The sample has over 85,000 clones; roughly 80% are singletons. V is TRBV19 and J is TRBJ2-7; 8 bases line up with TRBD1. Material for sequencing was PBMCs. This receptor was taken from a female donor in good health and CMV-seronegative. The CDR3 loop reads CASSETGAYEQYF. The CDR3 DNA reads TGTGCCAGTAGCGAGACAGGGGCCTACGAGCAGTACTTC.